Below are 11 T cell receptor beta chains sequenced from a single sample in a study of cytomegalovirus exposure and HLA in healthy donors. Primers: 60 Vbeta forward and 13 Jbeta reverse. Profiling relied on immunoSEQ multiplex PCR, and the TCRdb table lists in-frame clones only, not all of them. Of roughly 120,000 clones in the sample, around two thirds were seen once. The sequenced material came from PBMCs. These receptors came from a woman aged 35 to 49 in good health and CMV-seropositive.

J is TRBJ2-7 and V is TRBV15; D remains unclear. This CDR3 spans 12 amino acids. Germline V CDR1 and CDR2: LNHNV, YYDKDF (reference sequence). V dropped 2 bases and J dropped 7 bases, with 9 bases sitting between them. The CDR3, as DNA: TGTGCCACCAGCAGAATGTCCCGGGAGCAGTACTTC. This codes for CATSRMSREQYF.

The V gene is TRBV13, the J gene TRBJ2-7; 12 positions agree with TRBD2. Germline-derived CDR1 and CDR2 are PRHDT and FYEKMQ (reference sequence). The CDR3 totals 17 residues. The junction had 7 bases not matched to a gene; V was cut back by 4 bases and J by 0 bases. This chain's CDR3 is CASSYRLAGELSYEQYF. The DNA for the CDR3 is TGTGCCAGCAGCTACAGACTAGCGGGGGAGCTCTCCTACGAGCAGTACTTC.

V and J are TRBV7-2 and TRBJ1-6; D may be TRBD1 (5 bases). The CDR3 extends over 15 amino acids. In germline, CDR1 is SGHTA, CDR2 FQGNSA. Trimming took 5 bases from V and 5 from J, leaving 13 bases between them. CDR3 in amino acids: CASSPAGGNNSPLHF. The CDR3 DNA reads TGTGCCAGCAGCCCGGCCGGGGGGAATAATTCACCCCTCCACTTT.

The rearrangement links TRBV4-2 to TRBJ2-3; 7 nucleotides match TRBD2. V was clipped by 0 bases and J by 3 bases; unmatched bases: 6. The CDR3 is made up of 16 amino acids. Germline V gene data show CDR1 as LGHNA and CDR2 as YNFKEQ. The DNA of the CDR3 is TGTGCCAGCAGCCAAGAGGTAGGGAGGGGAACAGATACGCAGTATTTT. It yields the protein CASSQEVGRGTDTQYF.

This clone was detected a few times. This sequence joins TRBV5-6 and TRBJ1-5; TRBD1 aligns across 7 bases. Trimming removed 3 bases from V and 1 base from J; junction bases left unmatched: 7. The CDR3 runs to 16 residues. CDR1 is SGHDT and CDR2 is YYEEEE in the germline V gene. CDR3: CASSYTGVHSNQPQHF. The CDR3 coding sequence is TGTGCCAGCAGCTATACAGGGGTTCACAGCAATCAGCCCCAGCATTTT.

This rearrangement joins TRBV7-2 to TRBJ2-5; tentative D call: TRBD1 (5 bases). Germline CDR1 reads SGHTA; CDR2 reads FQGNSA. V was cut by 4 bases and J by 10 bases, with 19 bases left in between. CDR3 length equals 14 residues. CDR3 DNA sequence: TGTGCCAGCAGCTATTCCCAGGGTTTGGTGGACCAGTACTTC. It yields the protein CASSYSQGLVDQYF.

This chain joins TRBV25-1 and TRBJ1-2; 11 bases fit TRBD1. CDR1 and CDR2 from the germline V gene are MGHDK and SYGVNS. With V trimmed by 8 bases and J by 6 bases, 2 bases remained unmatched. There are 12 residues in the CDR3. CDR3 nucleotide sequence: TGTGCCAGCGGACAGGGGGCGAATGGCTACACCTTC. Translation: CASGQGANGYTF.

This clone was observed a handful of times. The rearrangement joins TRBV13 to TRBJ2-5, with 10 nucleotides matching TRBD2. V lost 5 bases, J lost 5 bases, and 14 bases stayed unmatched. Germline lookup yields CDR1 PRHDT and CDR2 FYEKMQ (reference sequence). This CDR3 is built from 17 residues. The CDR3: CASSPASSGGNLETQYF. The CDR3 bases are TGTGCCAGCAGCCCCGCGTCTAGCGGGGGAAATTTGGAGACCCAGTACTTC.

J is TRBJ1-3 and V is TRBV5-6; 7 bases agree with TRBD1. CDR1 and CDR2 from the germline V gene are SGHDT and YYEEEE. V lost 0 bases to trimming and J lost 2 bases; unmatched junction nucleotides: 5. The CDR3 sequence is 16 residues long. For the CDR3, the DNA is TGTGCCAGCAGCTTGGCAGGGGGAATCACTGGAAACACCATATATTTT. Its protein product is CASSLAGGITGNTIYF.

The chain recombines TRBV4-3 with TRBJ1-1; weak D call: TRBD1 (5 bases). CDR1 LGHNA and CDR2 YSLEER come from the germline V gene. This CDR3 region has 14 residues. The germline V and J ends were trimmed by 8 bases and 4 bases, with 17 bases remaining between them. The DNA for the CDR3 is TGCGCCAGCGCAAAGTATAGGGGAGGCACTGAAGCTTTCTTT. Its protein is CASAKYRGGTEAFF.

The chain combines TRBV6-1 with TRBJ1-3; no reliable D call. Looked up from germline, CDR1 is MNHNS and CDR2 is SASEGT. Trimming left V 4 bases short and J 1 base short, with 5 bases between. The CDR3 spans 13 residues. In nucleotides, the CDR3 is TGTGCCAGCAGTGTGGAGTCTGGAAACACCATATATTTT. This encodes CASSVESGNTIYF.